This T cell receptor (beta chain) was recorded in a study of long-term antiretroviral therapy in people with HIV. Findings and limits, study-wide: Repertoires in HIV (unlike those of controls) had narrower CDR3 length ranges.

The libraries were made with immunoSEQ v3.0 at survey level. Clones were sequenced by immunoSEQ multiplex PCR, and TCRdb holds only the in-frame ones, with some missing. The table lists some 35,000 clones, about 93% of them singletons. Notes on this clone: Antigen: not known.

This clonotype originated in a woman aged 45-59 years with HIV. Sequencing used unsorted PBMCs, obtained 4.1 years after starting antiretroviral therapy.

The CDR3 DNA reads as TGTGCCAGCAGCTTAGTGGGGGGGGCGGGTAATGAGCAGTTCTTC. It specifies CASSLVGGAGNEQFF. This rearrangement joins TRBV7-9 to TRBJ2-1; D possibly corresponds to TRBD2 (7 bases). The V end was cut by 1 base, the J end by 7 bases, with 14 bases between. In germline, CDR1 is SEHNR, CDR2 FQNEAQ (reference sequence). The length of the CDR3 is 15 residues.